Following are 25 T cell receptor beta chains from one sample sequenced in a study of shared clonotypes between healthy human individuals. Clones were read by immunoSEQ multiplex PCR, and TCRdb kept only the in-frame ones, dropping some. This table holds approximately 92,000 clones, approximately 70% found once. Sequencing was done on a sample of memory CD8+ T cells sorted from blood. The subset denotes: CD45RO+ cells pooled with CCR7-negative TemRA cells. These receptors originate from a man aged 25 to 45 in good health.

This chain links TRBV9 with TRBJ2-7; D is undetermined. The germline V gene has CDR1 SGDLS and CDR2 YYNGEE. Trimming took 0 bases from V and 1 from J, leaving 8 bases between them. CDR3 length: 14 residues. This CDR3 is CASSVDASSYEQYF. The CDR3 region has the DNA TGTGCCAGCAGCGTAGACGCAAGTTCCTACGAGCAGTACTTC.

The chain employs TRBV5-1 and TRBJ2-7; no definite D call. The germline gives CDR1 SGHRS, CDR2 YFSETQ. CDR3 length: 12 amino acids. The DNA for the CDR3 is TGCGCTTCGCTGAGACACCACTACGAGCAGTACTTC. Translation: CASLRHHYEQYF.

The rearrangement links TRBV15 to TRBJ2-3; tentatively, D is TRBD2 (5 bases). Trimming removed 0 bases from V and 10 bases from J, with 8 bases in between. Germline V CDR1 and CDR2: LNHNV, YYDKDF (reference sequence). The CDR3 runs to 12 residues. The CDR3 sequence is CATSREGGPQYF. CDR3 DNA sequence: TGTGCCACCAGCAGAGAGGGCGGGCCGCAGTATTTT.

CDR3 DNA sequence: TGTGCCAGCAGACCATGCTACAAGGTGCATAATGAAAAACTGTTTTTT. Protein: CASRPCYKVHNEKLFF. V usage is TRBV21-1 and J usage is TRBJ1-4. TRBV21-1 is a listed pseudogene. CDR3 size: 16 residues.

J is TRBJ2-1 and V is TRBV7-8, with D perhaps given as TRBD1 or TRBD2 (5 bases each). V was trimmed by 5 bases and J by 8 bases, leaving 16 bases between them. Germline CDR1 reads SGHVS; CDR2 reads FQNEAQ. The length of the CDR3 is 14 residues. This chain's CDR3 is CASSPGTPRDEQFF. DNA of the CDR3: TGTGCCAGCAGCCCCGGGACCCCGAGGGATGAGCAGTTCTTC.

The rearrangement uses TRBV7-2 and TRBJ2-2, with 7 bases matching TRBD1. The V gene end was trimmed by 5 bases and the J gene end by 2 bases; junction bases not matched to a gene: 11. Germline CDR1 reads SGHTA; CDR2 reads FQGNSA. CDR3 length: 17 residues. CDR3 DNA: TGTGCCAGCAGCCCCTCCCCCGGGACAGACAACACCGGGGAGCTGTTTTTT. Its protein is CASSPSPGTDNTGELFF. The full variable domain, with the rest looked up from reference TRBV7-2 and TRBJ2-2, is GAGVSQSPSNKVTEKGKDVELRCDPISGHTALYWYRQSLGQGLEFLIYFQGNSAPDKSGLPSDRFSAERTGGSVSTLTIQRTQQEDSAVYLCASSPSPGTDNTGELFFGEGSRLTVL.

J is TRBJ2-7 and V is TRBV28; D remains unclear. Germline loops: CDR1 MDHEN, CDR2 SYDVKM. V lost 10 bases and J lost 4, with 14 bases in between. This CDR3 spans 12 amino acids. The CDR3 reads CAIEPRPYEQYF. The DNA for the CDR3 is TGTGCCATAGAGCCCCGTCCGTACGAGCAGTACTTC.

The chain links TRBV6-6 to TRBJ2-4; perhaps TRBD2 as D (6 bases). The CDR3 extends over 16 amino acids. V was trimmed by 0 bases and J by 3 bases, leaving 12 bases between them. Germline CDR1 MNHNY, CDR2 SVGAGI (reference sequence). DNA for the CDR3: TGTGCCAGCAGTTACTCAAGGGAGGCGGTCAAAAACATTCAGTACTTC. Translating gives CASSYSREAVKNIQYF.

The chain uses TRBV2 and TRBJ1-4; 7 bases fit TRBD1. Trimming at V came to 4 bases and at J to 7 bases, leaving 9 bases not matched to a gene. CDR1 is SNHLY, CDR2 FYNNEI, per germline. The CDR3 consists of 15 residues. DNA for the CDR3: TGTGCCAGCAGTGGACAGGGAGGAGACGGTGAAAAACTGTTTTTT. It is translated as CASSGQGGDGEKLFF.

This sequence joins TRBV19 and TRBJ2-2; 11 nucleotides align to TRBD2. The CDR3 runs 17 residues. Germline-derived CDR1 and CDR2 are LNHDA and SQIVND (reference sequence). With V trimmed by 3 bases and J by 6 bases, 9 bases remained unmatched. The CDR3 coding sequence is TGTGCCAGTAGTATTCCCACTAGCGGGAGAATATCCGGGGAGCTGTTTTTT. It codes for CASSIPTSGRISGELFF.

The genes are TRBV5-6 and TRBJ1-2; 8 bases line up with TRBD1. Germline values: CDR1 SGHDT, CDR2 YYEEEE. The CDR3 has 15 residues. J lost 5 bases, V lost 2 bases, and 8 bases had no gene match. The CDR3 spells CASSFLLQGDYGYTF. CDR3 DNA: TGTGCCAGCAGCTTTCTGTTACAGGGGGATTATGGCTACACCTTC. Full variable domain (rest looked up from reference TRBV5-6 and TRBJ1-2): DAGVTQSPTHLIKTRGQQVTLRCSPKSGHDTVSWYQQALGQGPQFIFQYYEEEERQRGNFPDRFSGHQFPNYSSELNVNALLLGDSALYLCASSFLLQGDYGYTFGSGTRLTVV.

By frequency in the sample, this clone is medium-sized (0.01 to 0.1%). Other DNA variants within this sample encode the same CDR3. The chain uses TRBV10-2 and TRBJ1-5, with a weak D call TRBD1 (5 bases). Trimming took 2 bases from V and 0 from J, leaving 11 bases between them. Germline CDR1 reads WSHSY; CDR2 reads SAAADI. The CDR3 contains 16 residues. CDR3 protein: CASSENPGNSNQPQHF. CDR3 DNA sequence: TGCGCCAGCAGTGAGAATCCAGGGAATAGCAATCAGCCCCAGCATTTT.

The chain joins TRBV7-9 to TRBJ2-3, with 12 bases that match TRBD2. J lost 4 bases, V lost 5 bases, and 13 bases had no gene match. Germline CDR1 and CDR2: SEHNR and FQNEAQ (reference sequence). The CDR3 totals 18 residues. CDR3 loop: CASSAGLAGRESSDTQYF. CDR3 nucleotides: TGTGCCAGCAGCGCGGGACTAGCGGGCCGGGAGTCCTCAGATACGCAGTATTTT.

As to this clone: It may be a read error: a sequence one base away is much more abundant. This chain connects TRBV19 to TRBJ2-1; 7 bases are shared with TRBD2. The CDR3 contains 13 residues. Trimming removed 4 bases from V and 9 bases from J; junction bases left unmatched: 6. Germline-derived CDR1 and CDR2 are LNHDA and SQIVND (reference sequence). CDR3 amino acids: CASSSSGGGEQFF. CDR3 sequence (DNA): TGTGCCAGTAGTAGCTCTGGGGGGGGTGAGCAGTTCTTC.

This chain links TRBV6-6 with TRBJ2-1; TRBD2 might be the D (7 bases). The CDR3 runs to 12 residues. Germline assignment: CDR1 MNHNY and CDR2 SVGAGI (reference sequence). V was trimmed by 7 bases and J by 6 bases, leaving 10 bases between them. CDR3 DNA sequence: TGTGCCAGCAAGGGGGGGGCCAATGAGCAGTTCTTC. Translation gives CASKGGANEQFF.

This clone has just a few counts. The chain uses TRBV5-4 and TRBJ2-2; 7 bases line up with TRBD2. Germline V CDR1 and CDR2: SGHNT, YYREEE (reference sequence). V gave up 3 bases and J gave up 6 bases; unmatched junction bases: 5. The CDR3 loop spans 14 amino acids. The CDR3 here is CASSYTSVPGELFF. CDR3 nucleotide sequence: TGTGCCAGCAGCTATACTAGCGTACCCGGGGAGCTGTTTTTT.

To note about this clone: The junction does not match germline at one end; this may be a read error. The sample carries other DNA sequences with the same CDR3. This chain connects TRBV25-1 to TRBJ2-3, with D unclear. In germline, CDR1 is MGHDK, CDR2 SYGVNS. The CDR3 has 15 residues. The CDR3 DNA reads TGTGCCAGCAGTGAGGCCGTTAAAAACACAGATACACAGTATTTT. It encodes CASSEAVKNTDTQYF.

This clone was detected only a few times. The chain couples TRBV18 to TRBJ1-2, with a tentative D call TRBD1 (5 bases). CDR3 size: 13 residues. The V gene's germline CDR1 is KGHSH and CDR2 LQKENI. The V gene lost 6 bases and the J gene lost 4 bases, with 12 bases spanning the gap. The CDR3 loop reads CASSPSGAYGYTF. DNA for the CDR3: TGTGCCAGCTCCCCCAGTGGGGCCTATGGCTACACCTTC.

The CDR3 protein is CAISDRGLEFTEAFF. CDR3 nucleotide sequence: TGTGCCATCAGTGACAGGGGCCTTGAGTTCACTGAAGCTTTCTTT. The rearrangement uses TRBV10-3 and TRBJ1-1, with D perhaps matching TRBD1 (6 bases). The length of the CDR3 is 15 residues. Germline V gene sequence: CDR1 ENHRY, CDR2 SYGVKD. The germline V and J ends were trimmed by 3 bases and 4 bases, with 15 bases remaining between them.

The chain uses TRBV5-1 and TRBJ2-1; 12 bases are a match to TRBD2. Germline V gives CDR1 SGHRS, CDR2 YFSETQ. The CDR3 covers 16 residues. The ends lost 4 bases at V and 7 bases at J; junction bases unmatched: 9. As DNA, the CDR3 is TGCGCCAGCAGCATCTTGCTAGCGGGAGGGCCGAATGAGCAGTTCTTC. This gives the protein CASSILLAGGPNEQFF.

CDR3 DNA: TGTGCCAGCAGCCAAGGGTGGCTAGCGGGGGGGAATGAGCAGTTCTTC. This encodes CASSQGWLAGGNEQFF. This chain uses TRBV14 with TRBJ2-1; TRBD2 agrees at 12 bases. The V gene's germline CDR1 is SGHDN and CDR2 FVKESK. The CDR3 spans 16 residues. Trimming at V came to 1 base and at J to 7 bases, leaving 5 bases not matched to a gene.

The V and J genes are TRBV5-1 and TRBJ2-1; D call uncertain. V was pared by 4 bases and J by 2 bases, with 10 bases between. The CDR3 loop spans 14 amino acids. Germline lookup yields CDR1 SGHRS and CDR2 YFSETQ. The CDR3 DNA reads TGCGCCAGCAGCATGTACGGACCCTACAATGAGCAGTTCTTC. The encoded protein is CASSMYGPYNEQFF.

The chain is built from TRBV13 and TRBJ2-3; the match to TRBD2 covers 11 bases. The V gene end was trimmed by 5 bases and the J gene end by 6 bases; junction bases not matched to a gene: 7. The CDR3 totals 15 residues. Germline values: CDR1 PRHDT, CDR2 FYEKMQ (reference sequence). The CDR3 coding sequence is TGTGCCAGCAGCCCCCTAGCGGGAGGACCGGATACGCAGTATTTT. Protein product: CASSPLAGGPDTQYF. The variable domain in full, completed from reference TRBV13 and TRBJ2-3, reads AAGVIQSPRHLIKEKRETATLKCYPIPRHDTVYWYQQGPGQDPQFLISFYEKMQSDKGSIPDRFSAQQFSDYHSELNMSSLELGDSALYFCASSPLAGGPDTQYFGPGTRLTVL.

This sequence joins TRBV27 and TRBJ2-5; D is undetermined. Trimming removed 4 bases at V and 5 bases at J, with 23 bases between. Germline V CDR1 and CDR2: MNHEY, SMNVEV (reference sequence). CDR3 length: 17 amino acids. The CDR3 DNA reads TGTGCCAGCAGTTACCAGGCCGCGGCAGGTATTGGGGAGACCCAGTACTTC. Encoded protein: CASSYQAAAGIGETQYF.

This chain connects TRBV21-1 to TRBJ2-1; TRBD1 is taken as the D call from the table, unchecked against the DNA. TRBV21-1 is deemed a pseudogene. The CDR3 runs to 18 residues. The CDR3, as DNA: TGTGCCAGCAATGGAAATGGCAGGGCGAGTTACTCCTACAATGAGCAGTTCTTC. Its translation is CASNGNGRASYSYNEQFF.